The 5 T cell receptor beta chains below all came from one sample that was sequenced in a study. Each CDR3 protein is one row after TCRdb ran MiXCR on the RT-PCR reads. Among hundreds of thousands of distinct CDR3 sequences listed, 13% to 15% were seen once. The sequenced material came from memory CD4+ T cells from blood. These TCRs come from a female donor in good health, serving as a healthy control.

This clonotype was picked up a small number of times. The J gene is TRBJ1-5, the V gene TRBV10-3, with D perhaps matching TRBD1 (5 bases). Trimming stripped 10 bases from V and 4 bases from J, with 11 bases between. Germline V gives CDR1 ENHRY, CDR2 SYGVKD. The CDR3 has 12 residues. CDR3 residues: CATAGANQPQHF. The CDR3 bases are TGTGCCACGGCCGGGGCAAATCAGCCCCAGCATTTT.

The chain combines TRBV29-1 with TRBJ2-2, with a possible D match to TRBD2 (5 bases). Germline CDR1 is SQVTM and CDR2 is ANQGSEA. The CDR3 length is 15 residues. V was cut by 4 bases and J by 4 bases, with 16 bases left in between. The CDR3 DNA is TGCAGCGTTGCGACGGTCCGGGCGGGCACCGGGGAGCTGTTTTTT. This encodes CSVATVRAGTGELFF.

This clonotype has at least ten counts. The rearrangement uses TRBV27 and TRBJ2-7; TRBD2 might be the D (5 bases). Deletions cut 3 bases from V and 1 base from J, with 13 bases between. The germline CDR1 and CDR2 sequences are MNHEY and SMNVEV (reference sequence). The CDR3 has 15 amino acids. CDR3 nucleotides: TGTGCCAGCAGTTTGTCCGGGGTTGGGTCCTACGAGCAGTACTTC. Translating it yields CASSLSGVGSYEQYF.

The chain joins TRBV24-1 to TRBJ2-5, with TRBD2 identical over 13 bases. The CDR3 runs to 17 residues. Looked up from germline, CDR1 is KGHDR and CDR2 is SFDVKD. The V segment lost 4 bases and the J segment 4 bases; nucleotides outside the gene matches: 8. The CDR3 sequence: CATSDPQLAGGLETQYF. The CDR3 coding sequence is TGTGCCACCAGTGACCCCCAACTAGCGGGAGGGCTAGAGACCCAGTACTTC.

This clonotype was seen a few times. The chain carries TRBV7-2 and TRBJ2-3, with 15 bases aligning to TRBD2. The germline V gene encodes CDR1 SGHTA and CDR2 FQGNSA. Trimming removed 5 bases from V and 8 bases from J; junction bases left unmatched: 11. This CDR3 has 17 amino acids. CDR3 in amino acids: CASSLTGTSGGIATQYF. In nucleotides, the CDR3 is TGTGCCAGCAGCCTAACCGGGACTAGCGGGGGGATTGCTACGCAGTATTTT.